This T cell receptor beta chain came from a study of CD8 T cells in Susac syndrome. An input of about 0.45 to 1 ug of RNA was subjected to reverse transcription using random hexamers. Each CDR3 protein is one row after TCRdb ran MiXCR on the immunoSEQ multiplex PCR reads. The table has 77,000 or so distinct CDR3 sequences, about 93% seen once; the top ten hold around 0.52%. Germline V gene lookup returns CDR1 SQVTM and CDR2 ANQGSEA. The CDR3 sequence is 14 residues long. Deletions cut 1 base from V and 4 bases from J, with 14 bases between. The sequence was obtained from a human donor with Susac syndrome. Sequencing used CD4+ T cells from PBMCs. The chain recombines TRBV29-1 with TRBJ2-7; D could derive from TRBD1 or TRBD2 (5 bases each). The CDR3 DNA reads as TGCAGCGTTGAAGGGGGGTCCTTTTCTTACGAGCAGTACTTC. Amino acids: CSVEGGSFSYEQYF.